The rows below give T cell receptor beta chains drawn from one sample of a study of OX40 agonist ivuxolimab in advanced cancers. The table came from immunoSEQ multiplex PCR; TCRdb's copy has only in-frame clones and leaves some out. The sample lists fewer than 80,000 clones, about 90% seen once, with less than 6% in the top ten. The material was CD4+ or CD8+ T cells sorted from blood, obtained in a trial of the OX40 agonist ivuxolimab. The receptor source for this set is an adult with an advanced solid tumor such as melanoma, head and neck, liver or kidney cancer. The CDR3 runs from the conserved cysteine through the conserved F or W. Fields, in order: V gene, clone size, J gene, CDR3 protein. Only part of the rows carry a size: once, few, many, or a class if the clone is expanded.

TRBV6-1	.	TRBJ2-7	CASSVTSGGRFLIYEQYF
TRBV4-1	.	TRBJ1-2	CASSPQRGDYGYTF
TRBV27	.	TRBJ2-7	CASSSDRGDEQYF
TRBV7-3	once	TRBJ2-6	CASRRDSGANVLTF
TRBV18	once	TRBJ2-3	CASSSTQGPGTQYF
TRBV27	.	TRBJ1-5	CASSSVGQPQHF
TRBV5-4	.	TRBJ1-1	CASSTPGRIKNTEAFF
TRBV5-4	.	TRBJ1-2	CASSTEHGVPEDF
TRBV27	few	TRBJ2-7	CASKLAGGHEQYF
TRBV10-3	.	TRBJ2-1	CAIRDSSYNEQFF
TRBV7-2	.	TRBJ1-1	CASSLAAAAGTEAFF
TRBV28	once	TRBJ2-7	CASSLNGATYEQYF
TRBV5-1	.	TRBJ1-4	CASSPGPTNEKLFF
TRBV2	.	TRBJ2-5	CASLRPGETQYF
TRBV28	.	TRBJ2-1	CASSHPTRNEQFF
TRBV30	.	TRBJ2-7	CAWSLTGTSVYEQYF
TRBV2	.	TRBJ2-2	CASSGPFGTSGRVDGELFF
TRBV5-6	.	TRBJ1-2	CASSPDTYGYTF
TRBV15	.	TRBJ2-5	CATSRVASGQETQYF
TRBV6-5	.	TRBJ2-7	CASTRDSKQYF
TRBV11-2	.	.	CASSSPKGYEQYF
TRBV27	.	TRBJ2-7	CASSLGPSGFYEQYF
TRBV28	.	TRBJ2-4	CASSSYQLAKNIQYF
TRBV5-6	.	TRBJ2-7	CASGRDNSYYEQYF
TRBV5-6	.	TRBJ2-6	CASSSDTVPNVLTF
TRBV6-4	.	TRBJ2-3	CASSETSGRAGDTQYF
TRBV2	.	TRBJ2-1	CASSENYNEQFF
TRBV25-1	.	TRBJ1-2	CASSGWGADGYTF
TRBV19	.	TRBJ2-1	CASSRSGGGYNEQFF
TRBV28	few	TRBJ1-2	CASSSARGVGYTF
TRBV6-6	.	TRBJ2-7	CASSYPDAQYF
TRBV28	.	TRBJ2-7	CASSFLGMWGAPYEQYF
TRBV27	.	TRBJ1-1	CASRRDLTPTGTEAFF
TRBV5-1	.	TRBJ1-1	CASSPITGLGNTEAFF
TRBV7-7	.	TRBJ2-3	CASSQLVGAPSTDTQYF
TRBV10-1	.	TRBJ2-4	CASSEGWAGGAIQYF
TRBV7-9	.	TRBJ1-2	CASSLAGYGYTF
TRBV15	.	TRBJ2-2	CATSRRPGQGKVGELFF
TRBV19	.	TRBJ2-6	CASKGGGGANVLTF
TRBV7-3	.	TRBJ2-2	CASSPSPTGELFF
TRBV7-7	.	TRBJ2-2	CASSLTAQGRGELFF
TRBV7-8	.	TRBJ2-1	CASSLASGHHNEQFF
TRBV27	.	TRBJ2-1	CASSLSVGTQLNEQFF
TRBV28	.	TRBJ1-5	CASSFPGLSNQPQHF
TRBV10-3	.	TRBJ2-2	CALRPSGRGTGELFF
TRBV7-2	.	TRBJ2-7	CASSSRTSGSIYEQYF
TRBV19	once	TRBJ2-1	CASNDGLAGTDEQFF
TRBV28	.	TRBJ1-2	CASSTYGQHYGYTF
TRBV5-1	.	TRBJ2-5	CASSLRAGNQETQYF
TRBV11-2	.	TRBJ2-1	CASSRTRNEQFF
TRBV18	.	TRBJ2-7	CASSSAEYEQYF
TRBV30	.	TRBJ2-2	CAWSVLGLNTGELFF
TRBV5-1	.	TRBJ2-5	CASSLGLFQETQYF
TRBV5-4	.	TRBJ2-4	CASTPDGSAKNIQYF
TRBV9	.	TRBJ2-5	CASSVDGRRQETQYF
TRBV11-2	.	TRBJ1-1	CASSHTGNTEAFF